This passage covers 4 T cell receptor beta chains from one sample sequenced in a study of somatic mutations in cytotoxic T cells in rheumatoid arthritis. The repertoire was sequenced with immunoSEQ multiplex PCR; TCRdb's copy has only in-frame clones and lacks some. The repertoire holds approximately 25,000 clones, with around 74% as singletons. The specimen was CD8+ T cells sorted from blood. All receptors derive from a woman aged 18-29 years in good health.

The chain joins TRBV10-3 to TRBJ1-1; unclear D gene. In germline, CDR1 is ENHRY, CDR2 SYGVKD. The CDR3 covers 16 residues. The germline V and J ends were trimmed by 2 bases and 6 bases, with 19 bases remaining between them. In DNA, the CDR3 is TGTGCCATCAGTGAGGGAGGGTTCTCGGCGGTCCCTGAAGCTTTCTTT. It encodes CAISEGGFSAVPEAFF.

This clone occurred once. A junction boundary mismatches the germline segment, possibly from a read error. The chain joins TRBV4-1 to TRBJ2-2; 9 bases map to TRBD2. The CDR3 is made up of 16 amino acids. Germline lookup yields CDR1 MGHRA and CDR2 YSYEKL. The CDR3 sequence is CASSQDSGSSAGELFF. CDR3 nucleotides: TGCGCCAGCAGCCAAGATAGCGGGAGCAGCGCCGGGGAGTTGTTTTTT.

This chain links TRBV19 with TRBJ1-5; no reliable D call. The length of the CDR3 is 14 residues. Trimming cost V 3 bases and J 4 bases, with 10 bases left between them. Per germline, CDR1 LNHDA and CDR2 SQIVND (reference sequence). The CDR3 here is CASSIGPRNQPQHF. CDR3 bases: TGTGCCAGTAGTATCGGTCCGAGAAATCAGCCCCAGCATTTT.

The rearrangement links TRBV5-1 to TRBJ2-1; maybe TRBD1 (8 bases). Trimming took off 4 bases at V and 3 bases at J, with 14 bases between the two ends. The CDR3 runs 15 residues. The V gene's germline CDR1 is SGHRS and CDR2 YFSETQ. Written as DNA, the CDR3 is TGCGCCAGCAGCCACACAGGGGGGGACTACAATGAGCAGTTCTTC. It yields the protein CASSHTGGDYNEQFF. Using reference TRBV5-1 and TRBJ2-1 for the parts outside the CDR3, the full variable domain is KAGVTQTPRYLIKTRGQQVTLSCSPISGHRSVSWYQQTPGQGLQFLFEYFSETQRNKGNFPGRFSGRQFSNSRSEMNVSTLELGDSALYLCASSHTGGDYNEQFFGPGTRLTVL.